A selection of T cell receptor beta chains follows, all from one sample in a study of shared clonotypes between healthy human individuals. Data came from immunoSEQ multiplex PCR; TCRdb stores just in-frame clones and leaves some out. Found here are around 2.5 million clones, under 95% of them singletons; the top ten hold 0.36%. The sample taken for sequencing was naive CD4+ T cells from PBMCs. The receptors were gathered from a man aged 18 to 29 in good health. Some clones in this sample may be carry-over from other donors' samples. Both conserved end residues are part of each CDR3. A D gene is named only where the DNA matches it firmly. Expanded clones are given a class, and other clones once, few, many or no size at all.

D	V	size	J	CDR3	DNA
.	TRBV7-2	.	TRBJ2-7	CASSLGQVYEQYF	TGTGCCAGCAGCTTGGGGCAGGTCTACGAGCAGTACTTC
TRBD2	TRBV30	.	TRBJ2-3	CAWRGLAGGRADTQYF	TGTGCCTGGAGGGGACTAGCGGGAGGGAGGGCAGATACGCAGTATTTT
.	TRBV2	.	TRBJ2-4	CASSEDRAQNIQYF	TGTGCCAGCAGTGAAGATCGGGCCCAAAACATTCAGTACTTC
.	TRBV5-1	.	TRBJ2-7	CASSGGTTGAYEQYF	TGCGCCAGCAGCGGCGGGACCACGGGGGCCTACGAGCAGTACTTC
.	TRBV7-6	.	TRBJ2-7	CASSPYVGLGPYEQYF	TGTGCCAGCAGCCCCTACGTAGGCCTGGGGCCCTACGAGCAGTACTTC
TRBD1	TRBV27	.	TRBJ1-1	CASRRPGQAEAFF	TGTGCCAGCAGAAGGCCGGGACAGGCCGAAGCTTTCTTT
.	TRBV29-1	.	TRBJ1-3	CSVEGRVSGNTIYF	TGCAGCGTTGAGGGCAGGGTCTCCGGAAACACCATATATTTT
.	TRBV27	.	TRBJ2-7	CASSLSRRYEQYF	TGTGCCAGCAGTTTATCGAGAAGATACGAGCAGTACTTC
TRBD1	TRBV2	.	TRBJ2-7	CATEPRNRGVEQYF	TGTGCCACCGAACCAAGGAACAGGGGGGTCGAGCAGTACTTC
.	TRBV15	.	TRBJ2-1	CATSRAGLRAYNEQFF	TGTGCCACCAGCAGAGCCGGACTGAGGGCCTACAATGAGCAGTTCTTC
.	TRBV5-1	.	TRBJ1-5	CASSLAGEAGQPQHF	TGCGCCAGCAGCTTGGCAGGGGAGGCGGGTCAGCCCCAGCATTTT
.	TRBV7-9	.	TRBJ2-3	CASSLREFGTDTQYF	TGTGCCAGCAGCTTAAGGGAGTTTGGGACAGATACGCAGTATTTT
TRBD1	TRBV28	few	TRBJ1-1	CASSRDRATEAFF	TGTGCCAGCAGCCGGGACAGGGCCACTGAAGCTTTCTTT
TRBD1	TRBV5-4	once	TRBJ2-1	CASSLPGGSYNEQFF	TGTGCCAGCAGCTTACCAGGGGGCTCCTACAATGAGCAGTTCTTC
.	TRBV7-2	.	TRBJ2-2	CASSLGRSEAGELFF	TGTGCCAGCAGCTTAGGCAGGTCAGAGGCCGGGGAGCTGTTTTTT
TRBD1	TRBV28	.	TRBJ1-2	CASSAGGHYGYTF	TGTGCCAGCAGCGCAGGGGGCCACTATGGCTACACCTTC
.	TRBV7-2	.	TRBJ2-3	CASSLGPLATTDTQYF	TGTGCCAGCAGCTTAGGGCCACTAGCCACAACAGATACGCAGTATTTT
TRBD1	TRBV7-6	.	TRBJ2-2	CASSQGQGGTGELFF	TGTGCCAGCAGCCAAGGACAGGGTGGCACCGGGGAGCTGTTTTTT
.	TRBV19	.	TRBJ1-5	CASSPTGNSGSNQPQHF	TGTGCCAGTAGTCCCACAGGGAATTCTGGTAGCAATCAGCCCCAGCATTTT
.	TRBV9	.	TRBJ1-2	CASSVEGTNYGYTF	TGTGCCAGCAGCGTAGAGGGGACGAACTATGGCTACACCTTC
TRBD1	TRBV7-2	.	TRBJ2-1	CASSFTGAGKYNEQFF	TGTGCCAGCAGCTTCACAGGGGCAGGAAAGTACAATGAGCAGTTCTTC
.	TRBV7-9	.	TRBJ2-3	CASSLIRTDTQYF	TGTGCCAGCAGCTTAATCCGCACAGATACGCAGTATTTT
TRBD2	TRBV28	.	TRBJ2-3	CASSFAGLAGAAGSDTQYF	TGTGCCAGCAGTTTTGCGGGACTAGCGGGGGCCGCTGGTTCAGATACGCAGTATTTT
.	TRBV28	.	TRBJ2-7	CASTRDSSYEQYF	TGTGCCAGCACGCGGGACTCTTCCTACGAGCAGTACTTC
.	TRBV9	.	TRBJ2-1	CASSTGVGAGGNEQFF	TGTGCCAGCTCCACCGGGGTGGGAGCCGGCGGTAATGAGCAGTTCTTC
TRBD2	TRBV5-1	.	TRBJ2-1	CASHKLAGDPYNEQFF	TGCGCCAGCCATAAACTAGCGGGAGACCCCTACAATGAGCAGTTCTTC
TRBD1	TRBV5-4	.	TRBJ1-2	CASSIKTGTGINGYTF	TGTGCCAGCAGCATAAAAACCGGGACAGGGATCAATGGCTACACCTTC
.	TRBV28	.	TRBJ1-1	CASSLVRTEAFF	TGTGCCAGCAGTTTGGTGCGTACTGAAGCTTTCTTT
TRBD1	TRBV29-1	.	TRBJ2-5	CSVRQGQETQYF	TGCAGCGTTAGACAGGGACAAGAGACCCAGTACTTC
.	TRBV5-1	.	TRBJ2-7	CASSLLGSSSYEQYF	TGCGCCAGCAGCCTTCTGGGTTCCAGCTCCTACGAGCAGTACTTC
TRBD2	TRBV10-3	.	TRBJ2-3	CAISTQREGTDTQYF	TGTGCCATCAGTACCCAGCGGGAGGGCACAGATACGCAGTATTTT
.	TRBV6-5	.	TRBJ2-2	CASRREMNTGELFF	TGTGCCAGCAGACGAGAAATGAACACCGGGGAGCTGTTTTTT
.	TRBV2	.	TRBJ1-2	CASSQDSYGYTF	TGTGCCAGCAGTCAAGACAGCTATGGCTACACCTTC
.	TRBV5-1	.	TRBJ2-5	CASSLEPQYQETQYF	TGCGCCAGCAGCTTGGAACCGCAGTACCAAGAGACCCAGTACTTC
TRBD1	TRBV27	.	TRBJ2-4	CASSLARGQGNIQYF	TGTGCCAGCAGTTTAGCCAGGGGGCAGGGAAACATTCAGTACTTC
.	TRBV7-3	.	TRBJ1-1	CASSQDGTNTEAFF	TGTGCCAGCAGCCAGGACGGTACGAACACTGAAGCTTTCTTT
.	TRBV6-1	.	TRBJ1-2	CASSESWTTNYGYTF	TGTGCCAGCAGTGAAAGTTGGACAACTAACTATGGCTACACCTTC
TRBD2	TRBV7-2	.	TRBJ2-3	CASSLGLGAGSDTQYF	TGTGCCAGCAGCTTAGGGTTGGGAGCGGGATCAGATACGCAGTATTTT
TRBD2	TRBV27	.	TRBJ2-5	CASSSPGLATYDQYF	TGTGCCAGCAGTTCTCCGGGACTAGCGACGTATGACCAGTACTTC
.	TRBV6-5	.	TRBJ2-7	CATLGGTAYEQYF	TGTGCCACCCTCGGGGGGACAGCCTACGAGCAGTACTTC
.	TRBV5-1	.	TRBJ2-7	CASSPDGGGYEQYF	TGCGCCAGCAGCCCGGACGGAGGAGGCTACGAGCAGTACTTC
TRBD2	TRBV19	.	TRBJ2-2	CASSKGLAVPGELFF	TGTGCCAGTAGTAAGGGACTAGCGGTCCCCGGGGAGCTGTTTTTT
.	TRBV28	once	TRBJ1-2	CASSFEGYYGYTF	TGTGCCAGCAGTTTTGAGGGCTACTATGGCTACACCTTC
.	TRBV6-5	.	TRBJ1-2	CASSYSRVNYGYTF	TGTGCCAGCAGTTACTCAAGGGTTAACTATGGCTACACCTTC
.	TRBV2	.	TRBJ1-2	CASTKEGRGRLGYTF	TGTGCCAGCACGAAAGAGGGCAGGGGTAGGCTTGGCTACACCTTC
.	TRBV15	.	TRBJ2-5	CATSRDRGETQYF	TGTGCCACCAGCAGAGATCGGGGAGAGACCCAGTACTTC
TRBD2	TRBV9	.	TRBJ2-1	CASSVVAGSYANEQFF	TGTGCCAGCAGCGTAGTAGCGGGATCATACGCCAATGAGCAGTTCTTC
TRBD2	TRBV7-6	.	TRBJ2-3	CASSLVAGGPDTQYF	TGTGCCAGCAGCTTAGTTGCGGGAGGGCCAGATACGCAGTATTTT
.	TRBV4-3	.	TRBJ2-3	CASSQERGTADTQYF	TGCGCCAGCAGCCAAGAGAGGGGGACCGCAGATACGCAGTATTTT
TRBD1	TRBV5-4	.	TRBJ2-7	CASSLGTGGTYEQYF	TGTGCCAGCAGCTTGGGGACAGGGGGAACCTACGAGCAGTACTTC
TRBD1	TRBV28	few	TRBJ1-4	CASSTRQGNEKLFF	TGTGCCAGCAGTACTAGACAGGGTAATGAAAAACTGTTTTTT
.	TRBV27	.	TRBJ2-7	CASSRTGPYEQYF	TGTGCCAGCAGCCGTACCGGACCCTACGAGCAGTACTTC
.	TRBV10-3	few	TRBJ1-1	CAISESWAVGSTEAFF	TGTGCCATCAGTGAGTCGTGGGCAGTTGGGAGCACTGAAGCTTTCTTT
TRBD2	TRBV19	.	TRBJ2-1	CASRDRAGGSPTEQFF	TGTGCCAGTAGAGATAGGGCGGGAGGGTCCCCAACTGAGCAGTTCTTC
TRBD1	TRBV5-6	.	TRBJ2-2	CASSSGTGATGELFF	TGTGCCAGCAGCTCCGGGACAGGGGCCACCGGGGAGCTGTTTTTT